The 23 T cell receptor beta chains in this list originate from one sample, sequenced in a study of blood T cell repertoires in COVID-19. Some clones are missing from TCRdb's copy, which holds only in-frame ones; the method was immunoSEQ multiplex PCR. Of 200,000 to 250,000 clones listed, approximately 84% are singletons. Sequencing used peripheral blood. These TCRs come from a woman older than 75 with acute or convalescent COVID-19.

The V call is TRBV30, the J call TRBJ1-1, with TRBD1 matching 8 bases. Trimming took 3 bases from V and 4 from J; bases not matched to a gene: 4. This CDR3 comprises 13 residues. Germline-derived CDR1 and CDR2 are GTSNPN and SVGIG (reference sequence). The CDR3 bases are TGTGCCTGGAGAGGACAGGGTATCACTGAAGCTTTCTTT. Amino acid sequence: CAWRGQGITEAFF.

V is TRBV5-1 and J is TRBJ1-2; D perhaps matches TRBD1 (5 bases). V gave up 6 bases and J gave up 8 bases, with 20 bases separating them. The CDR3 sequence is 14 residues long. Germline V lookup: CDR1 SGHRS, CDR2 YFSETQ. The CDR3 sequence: CASKFGAQAGGYTF. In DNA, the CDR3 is TGCGCCAGCAAGTTCGGGGCCCAAGCGGGAGGCTACACCTTC.

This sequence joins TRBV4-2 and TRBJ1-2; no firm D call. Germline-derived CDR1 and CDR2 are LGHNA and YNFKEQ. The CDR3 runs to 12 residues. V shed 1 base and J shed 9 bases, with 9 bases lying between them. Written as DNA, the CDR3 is TGTGCCAGCAGCCAAGGGGTCGGGAGCTACACCTTC. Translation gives CASSQGVGSYTF.

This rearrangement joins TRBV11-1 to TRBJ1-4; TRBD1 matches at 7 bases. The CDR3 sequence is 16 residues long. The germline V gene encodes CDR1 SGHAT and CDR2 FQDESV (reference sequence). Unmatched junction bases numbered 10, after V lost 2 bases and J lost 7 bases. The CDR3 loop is CASSLSTTGTGEKLFF. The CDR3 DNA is TGTGCCAGCAGCTTATCGACGACAGGGACGGGTGAAAAACTGTTTTTT. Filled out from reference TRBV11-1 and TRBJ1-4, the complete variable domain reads EAEVAQSPRYKITEKSQAVAFWCDPISGHATLYWYRQILGQGPELLVQFQDESVVDDSQLPKDRFSAERLKGVDSTLKIQPAELGDSAMYLCASSLSTTGTGEKLFFGSGTQLSVL.

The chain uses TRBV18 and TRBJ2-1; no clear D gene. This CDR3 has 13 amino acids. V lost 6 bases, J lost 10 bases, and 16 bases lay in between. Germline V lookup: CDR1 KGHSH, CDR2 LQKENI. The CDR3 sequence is CASSPSDNMEQFF. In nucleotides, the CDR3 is TGTGCCAGCTCCCCCAGTGATAATATGGAGCAGTTCTTC.

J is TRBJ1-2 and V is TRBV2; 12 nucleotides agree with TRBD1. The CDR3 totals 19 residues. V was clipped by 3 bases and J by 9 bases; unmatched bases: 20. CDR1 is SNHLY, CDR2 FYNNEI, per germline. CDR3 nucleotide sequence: TGTGCCAGCAGTGATCAGACCGCCGGGACAGGGGGCTCAGGATATCGCTACACCTTC. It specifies CASSDQTAGTGGSGYRYTF.

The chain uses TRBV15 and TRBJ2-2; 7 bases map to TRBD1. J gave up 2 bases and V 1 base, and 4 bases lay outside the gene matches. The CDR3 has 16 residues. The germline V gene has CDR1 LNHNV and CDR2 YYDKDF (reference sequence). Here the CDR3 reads CATSRAGQANTGELFF. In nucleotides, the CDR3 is TGTGCCACCAGCAGAGCCGGACAGGCCAACACCGGGGAGCTGTTTTTT.

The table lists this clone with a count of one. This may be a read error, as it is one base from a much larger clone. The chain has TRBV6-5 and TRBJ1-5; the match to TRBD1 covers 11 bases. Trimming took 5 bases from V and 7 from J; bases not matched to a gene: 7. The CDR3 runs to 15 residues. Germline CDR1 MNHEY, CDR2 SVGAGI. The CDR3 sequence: CASSRDRGWEQPQHF. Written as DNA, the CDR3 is TGTGCCAGCAGTCGGGACAGGGGGTGGGAGCAGCCCCAGCATTTT.

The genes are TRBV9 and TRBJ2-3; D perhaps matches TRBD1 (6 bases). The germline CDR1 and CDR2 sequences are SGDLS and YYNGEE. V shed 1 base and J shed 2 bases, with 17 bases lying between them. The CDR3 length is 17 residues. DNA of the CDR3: TGTGCCAGCAGCGTACAGGGGTCTAGGGGGTCCACAGATACGCAGTATTTT. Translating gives CASSVQGSRGSTDTQYF.

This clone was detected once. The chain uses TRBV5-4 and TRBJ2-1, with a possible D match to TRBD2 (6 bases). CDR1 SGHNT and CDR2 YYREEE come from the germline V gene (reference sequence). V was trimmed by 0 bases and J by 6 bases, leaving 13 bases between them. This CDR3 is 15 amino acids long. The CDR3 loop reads CASSLDQTSFNEQFF. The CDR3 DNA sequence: TGTGCCAGCAGCTTGGACCAAACTAGCTTCAATGAGCAGTTCTTC.

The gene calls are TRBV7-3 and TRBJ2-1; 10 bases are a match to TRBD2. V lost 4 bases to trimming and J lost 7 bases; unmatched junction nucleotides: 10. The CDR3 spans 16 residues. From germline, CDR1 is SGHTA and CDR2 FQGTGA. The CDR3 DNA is TGTGCCAGCAGCTCAAAGGCTAGCGGGAGCGTTAATGAGCAGTTCTTC. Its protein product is CASSSKASGSVNEQFF.

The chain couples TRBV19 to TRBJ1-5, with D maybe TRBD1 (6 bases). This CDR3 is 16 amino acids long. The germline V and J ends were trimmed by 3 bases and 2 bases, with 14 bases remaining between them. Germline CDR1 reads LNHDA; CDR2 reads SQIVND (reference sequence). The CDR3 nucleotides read TGTGCCAGTAGTATTGTGGGGGGGCGCGGCAATCAGCCCCAGCATTTT. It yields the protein CASSIVGGRGNQPQHF.

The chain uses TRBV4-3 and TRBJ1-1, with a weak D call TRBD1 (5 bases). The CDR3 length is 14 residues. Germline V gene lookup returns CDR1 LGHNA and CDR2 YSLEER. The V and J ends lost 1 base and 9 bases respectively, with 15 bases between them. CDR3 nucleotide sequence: TGCGCCAGCAGCCAAGGGCAAGGGAAGGGGAAAGCTTTCTTT. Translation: CASSQGQGKGKAFF.

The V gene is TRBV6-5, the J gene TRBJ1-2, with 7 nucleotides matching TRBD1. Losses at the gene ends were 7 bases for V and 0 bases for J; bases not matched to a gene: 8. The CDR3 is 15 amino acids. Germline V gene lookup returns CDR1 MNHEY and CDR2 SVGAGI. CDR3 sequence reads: CASIPDRAANYGYTF. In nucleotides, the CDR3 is TGTGCCAGCATTCCAGACAGGGCCGCTAACTATGGCTACACCTTC.

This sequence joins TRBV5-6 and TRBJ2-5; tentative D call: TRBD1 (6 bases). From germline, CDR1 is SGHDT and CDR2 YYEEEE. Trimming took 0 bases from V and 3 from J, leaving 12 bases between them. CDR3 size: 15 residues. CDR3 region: CASSLARQGKETQYF. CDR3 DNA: TGTGCCAGCAGCTTGGCTCGGCAGGGGAAAGAGACCCAGTACTTC.

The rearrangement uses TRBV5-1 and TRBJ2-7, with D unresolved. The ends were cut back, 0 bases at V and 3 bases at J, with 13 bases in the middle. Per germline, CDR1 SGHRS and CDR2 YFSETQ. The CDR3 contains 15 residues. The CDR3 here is CASSLAASSHYEQYF. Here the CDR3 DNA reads TGCGCCAGCAGCTTGGCGGCTAGTTCTCACTACGAGCAGTACTTC.

DNA for the CDR3: TGCGCCAGCAGCCCCCGGGCTGGGGGGACTGAAGCTTTCTTT. It encodes CASSPRAGGTEAFF. The chain combines TRBV5-1 with TRBJ1-1, with D maybe TRBD1 (5 bases). The CDR3 is 14 amino acids. Germline V CDR1 and CDR2: SGHRS, YFSETQ. The V end was cut by 4 bases, the J end by 5 bases, with 15 bases between.

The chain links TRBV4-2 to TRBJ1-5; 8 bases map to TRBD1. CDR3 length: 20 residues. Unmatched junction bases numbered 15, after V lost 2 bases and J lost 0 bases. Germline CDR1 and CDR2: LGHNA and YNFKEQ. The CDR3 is CASSQLPGTGGRYSNQPQHF. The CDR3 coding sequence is TGTGCCAGCAGCCAATTGCCCGGGACAGGTGGTCGATATAGCAATCAGCCCCAGCATTTT.

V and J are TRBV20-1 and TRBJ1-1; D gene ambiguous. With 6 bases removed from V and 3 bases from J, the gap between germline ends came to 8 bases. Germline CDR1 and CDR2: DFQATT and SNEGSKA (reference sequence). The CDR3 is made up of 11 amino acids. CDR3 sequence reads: CSAGWDTEAFF. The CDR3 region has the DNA TGCAGTGCCGGGTGGGACACTGAAGCTTTCTTT.

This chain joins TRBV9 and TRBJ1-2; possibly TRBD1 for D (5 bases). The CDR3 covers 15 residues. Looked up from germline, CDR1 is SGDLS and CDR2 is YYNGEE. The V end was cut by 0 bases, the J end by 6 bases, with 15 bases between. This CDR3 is CASSVASWGGNGYTF. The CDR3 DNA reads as TGTGCCAGCAGCGTAGCTTCATGGGGCGGGAATGGCTACACCTTC.

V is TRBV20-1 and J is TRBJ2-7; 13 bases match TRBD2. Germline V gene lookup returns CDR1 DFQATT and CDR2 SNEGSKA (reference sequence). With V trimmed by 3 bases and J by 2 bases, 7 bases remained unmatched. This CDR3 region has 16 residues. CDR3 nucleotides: TGCAGTGCTAGTCCCAGGACTAGCGGGAGACCCTACGAGCAGTACTTC. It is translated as CSASPRTSGRPYEQYF.

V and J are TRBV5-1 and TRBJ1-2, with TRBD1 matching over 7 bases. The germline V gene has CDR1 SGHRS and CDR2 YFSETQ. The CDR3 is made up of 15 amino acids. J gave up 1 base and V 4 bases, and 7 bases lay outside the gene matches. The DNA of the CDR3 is TGCGCCAGCAGCAGGGACAGTCCAGTTAACTATGGCTACACCTTC. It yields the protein CASSRDSPVNYGYTF.

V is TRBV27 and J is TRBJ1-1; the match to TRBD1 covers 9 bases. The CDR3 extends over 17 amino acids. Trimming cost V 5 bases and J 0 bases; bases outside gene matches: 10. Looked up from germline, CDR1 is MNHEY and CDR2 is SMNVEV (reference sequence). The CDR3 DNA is TGTGCCAGCAGTCCCCGGGGACAGGGCCCGCTGAACACTGAAGCTTTCTTT. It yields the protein CASSPRGQGPLNTEAFF.